These 26 T cell receptor beta chains originate from one sample sequenced in a study of T cells in Graves' hyperthyroidism and ophthalmopathy. Amplification of TCR beta CDR3 regions was performed using RNA transcripts as template. The HTBI primer set was used in a first-round RT-PCR of the TCR CDR3. TCRdb redid the calling of the multiplex PCR reads with MiXCR, one entry per CDR3 protein. The sample has around 520,000 distinct CDR3 sequences; around 22% are singletons. Input material: blood. The receptors stem from a woman in her twenties or thirties with Graves' ophthalmopathy.

This clonotype was counted ten times or more. The rearrangement links TRBV6-2 or TRBV6-3 to TRBJ1-5, with D maybe TRBD1 (5 bases). Trimming removed 4 bases at V and 5 bases at J, with 15 bases between. The length of the CDR3 is 15 residues. Germline V gene data show CDR1 as MNHEY and CDR2 as SVGEGT. For the CDR3, the DNA is TGTGCCAGCAGTTCCGGGACGGGCTATGATCAGCCCCAGCATTTT. It codes for CASSSGTGYDQPQHF.

This clonotype occurred many times. This rearrangement joins TRBV6-1 to TRBJ1-2, with D tentatively TRBD1 (5 bases). The CDR3 is made up of 13 amino acids. Trimming removed 7 bases at V and 5 bases at J, with 14 bases between. CDR1 MNHNS and CDR2 SASEGT come from the germline V gene. The CDR3 reads CASTGSEGYGYTF. CDR3 DNA: TGTGCCAGCACCGGTTCCGAGGGGTATGGCTACACCTTC.

This clonotype has at least ten counts. The chain has TRBV20-1 and TRBJ2-5; D gene uncertain. Trimming removed 7 bases at V and 4 bases at J, with 16 bases between. Germline V CDR1 and CDR2: DFQATT, SNEGSKA (reference sequence). The CDR3 is made up of 13 amino acids. CDR3 DNA sequence: TGCAGTGGCAGCTTGGACGTAACAGAGACCCAGTACTTC. The encoded protein is CSGSLDVTETQYF.

The V and J genes are TRBV6-5 and TRBJ2-7; D ambiguous. This CDR3 has 13 amino acids. Trimming removed 4 bases at V and 6 bases at J, with 13 bases between. The germline V gene encodes CDR1 MNHEY and CDR2 SVGAGI. CDR3 nucleotide sequence: TGTGCCAGCAGTTTGGCCCCCATGGTCGAGCAGTACTTC. Its protein is CASSLAPMVEQYF.

This clonotype was observed a handful of times. This chain connects TRBV29-1 to TRBJ2-7, with a tentative D call TRBD1 (5 bases). CDR1 SQVTM and CDR2 ANQGSEA come from the germline V gene. The CDR3 has 13 residues. Trimming left V 6 bases short and J 3 bases short, with 15 bases between. As DNA, the CDR3 is TGCAGCGTAAATTACTTAGACAGCTACGAGCAGTACTTC. Translated, it gives CSVNYLDSYEQYF.

J is TRBJ2-7 and V is TRBV10-3; maybe TRBD2 (6 bases). The CDR3 extends over 14 amino acids. V shed 0 bases and J shed 5 bases, with 11 bases lying between them. Germline loops: CDR1 ENHRY, CDR2 SYGVKD. CDR3 region: CAISESGGVHEQYF. CDR3 DNA: TGTGCCATCAGTGAGTCAGGAGGGGTCCACGAGCAGTACTTC.

This clonotype showed up just a few times. This sequence joins TRBV12-3 or TRBV12-4 and TRBJ2-7; D is perhaps TRBD2 (7 bases). This CDR3 region has 14 residues. Trimming pared 3 bases from V and 7 bases from J, leaving 16 bases between. In DNA, the CDR3 is TGTGCCAGCAGTTTTGGTGTCGGGGGGCATGAGCAGTACTTC. Translation gives CASSFGVGGHEQYF.

This clonotype was observed many times. The chain carries TRBV12-3 or TRBV12-4 and TRBJ2-2; tentatively, D is TRBD1 (6 bases). CDR3 length equals 15 residues. Trimming shortened V by 5 bases and J by 7 bases, and 17 bases separated the two germline ends. The CDR3 DNA reads as TGTGCCAGCAGTCCTACGCGGACAGCCAACGGGGAGCTGTTTTTT. It specifies CASSPTRTANGELFF.

The V and J genes are TRBV6-5 and TRBJ1-2; perhaps TRBD1 as D (5 bases). V lost 0 bases and J lost 5, with 13 bases in between. Germline V gene sequence: CDR1 MNHEY, CDR2 SVGAGI. There are 15 residues in the CDR3. CDR3 nucleotides: TGTGCCAGCAGTTACTCGCGGGGGGTGGAGTATGGCTACACCTTC. Translation: CASSYSRGVEYGYTF.

The genes are TRBV20-1 and TRBJ1-1; TRBD1 matches at 8 bases. CDR3 length: 13 residues. Germline V gene sequence: CDR1 DFQATT, CDR2 SNEGSKA (reference sequence). The CDR3 loop reads CRIKTDRGPEAFF. Here the CDR3 DNA reads TGCAGAATTAAAACCGACAGGGGTCCTGAAGCTTTCTTT.

This clonotype has more than one count but fewer than ten. The chain combines TRBV7-2 with TRBJ2-7; D unclear. Germline values: CDR1 SGHTA, CDR2 FQGNSA. There are 12 residues in the CDR3. The germline V and J ends were trimmed by 5 bases and 4 bases, with 9 bases remaining between them. The CDR3 reads CASSPQLYEQYF. The CDR3 nucleotides are TGTGCCAGCAGCCCCCAGCTATACGAGCAGTACTTC. Based on the CDR3 plus reference TRBV7-2 and TRBJ2-7, the full variable domain is GAGVSQSPSNKVTEKGKDVELRCDPISGHTALYWYRQSLGQGLEFLIYFQGNSAPDKSGLPSDRFSAERTGGSVSTLTIQRTQQEDSAVYLCASSPQLYEQYFGPGTRLTVT.

This clonotype was seen many times. The V gene is TRBV6-1, the J gene TRBJ2-7; TRBD1 matches at 10 bases. The CDR3 runs to 16 residues. Trimming removed 4 bases from V and 2 bases from J; junction bases left unmatched: 8. CDR1 MNHNS and CDR2 SASEGT come from the germline V gene. CDR3 DNA: TGTGCCAGCAGTGGGGGGATCGGGACAGGGGCCTACGAGCAGTACTTC. Encoded protein: CASSGGIGTGAYEQYF.

This clonotype was counted many times. J is TRBJ1-2 and V is TRBV29-1; the D gene is possibly TRBD1 (5 bases). Trimming took 0 bases from V and 1 from J, leaving 15 bases between them. Germline-derived CDR1 and CDR2 are SQVTM and ANQGSEA. The CDR3 has 16 amino acids. The CDR3 here is CSVEDLQTDYNYGYTF. CDR3 nucleotide sequence: TGCAGCGTTGAAGATCTTCAGACAGATTATAACTATGGCTACACCTTC.

This clonotype occurred many times. The chain links TRBV10-3 to TRBJ2-7, with TRBD2 matching 7 bases. The CDR3 is 15 residues long. V was clipped by 5 bases and J by 0 bases; unmatched bases: 7. Germline V gene data show CDR1 as ENHRY and CDR2 as SYGVKD. The CDR3 region is CAISHWEGTSYEQYF. CDR3 coding DNA: TGTGCCATCAGTCACTGGGAGGGGACCTCCTACGAGCAGTACTTC.

At least ten counts were recorded for this clonotype. This sequence joins TRBV6-2 or TRBV6-3 and TRBJ2-5, with D possibly matching TRBD2 (6 bases). This CDR3 is 17 amino acids long. The germline gives CDR1 MNHEY, CDR2 SVGEGT. V gave up 6 bases and J gave up 2 bases, with 22 bases separating them. CDR3 in amino acids: CASSMGKLAGRQETQYF. CDR3 nucleotides: TGTGCCAGCAGCATGGGGAAACTAGCTGGTCGACAAGAGACCCAGTACTTC.

This clonotype occurred many times. This chain joins TRBV5-1 and TRBJ2-2, with TRBD1 matching over 10 bases. This CDR3 is built from 14 residues. V dropped 4 bases and J dropped 6; count of bases not matched to a gene: 3. Per germline, CDR1 SGHRS and CDR2 YFSETQ. In DNA form, the CDR3 reads TGCGCCAGCAGCGTGACAGGGGGCTCCGGGGAGCTGTTTTTT. Its translation: CASSVTGGSGELFF.

This clonotype was counted ten times or more. The chain uses TRBV20-1 and TRBJ2-5; 8 bases agree with TRBD1. The CDR3 has 15 residues. The germline V gene has CDR1 DFQATT and CDR2 SNEGSKA (reference sequence). The trim removed 4 bases at V and 1 base at J, leaving 8 bases unmatched. The CDR3 DNA is TGCAGTGCTAAAAGTTTTGGACAGGGCCAAGAGACCCAGTACTTC. It encodes CSAKSFGQGQETQYF.

The genes are TRBV25-1 and TRBJ2-7; 12 bases align to TRBD2. Trimming took 1 base from V and 3 from J; bases not matched to a gene: 16. The germline V gene encodes CDR1 MGHDK and CDR2 SYGVNS. CDR3 size: 20 residues. The CDR3 protein is CASSESGTSGRLPHNYEQYF. CDR3 bases: TGTGCCAGCAGTGAATCCGGGACTAGCGGGCGCTTACCACACAACTACGAGCAGTACTTC.

The rearrangement joins TRBV7-9 to TRBJ2-2; a possible D gene is TRBD2 (5 bases). The CDR3 extends over 14 amino acids. V lost 7 bases and J lost 3, with 12 bases in between. CDR1 is SEHNR and CDR2 is FQNEAQ in the germline V gene (reference sequence). CDR3 bases: TGTGCCAGCATGGCGGGCCAGTACACCGGGGAGCTGTTTTTT. It codes for CASMAGQYTGELFF.

As for this clonotype: The junction does not match germline at one end; this may be a read error. V is TRBV6-2 or TRBV6-3 and J is TRBJ2-5, with 9 bases fitting TRBD2. Germline V gives CDR1 MNHEY, CDR2 SVGEGT. The CDR3 is 17 residues long. CDR3 sequence: CASSHRVAAGGQETEYF. Here the CDR3 DNA reads TGTGCCAGCAGCCACCGAGTGGCAGCGGGGGGACAAGAGACCGAGTACTTC.

In this sample, this clonotype turned up many times. The rearrangement links TRBV5-1 to TRBJ1-2; the D is unclear. The germline V and J ends were trimmed by 4 bases and 6 bases, with 13 bases remaining between them. The CDR3 extends over 13 amino acids. Germline CDR1 reads SGHRS; CDR2 reads YFSETQ. The CDR3 DNA reads TGCGCCAGCAGCCGGGCTGAGGATGATGGCTACACCTTC. It codes for CASSRAEDDGYTF.

This clonotype appeared many times. The chain has TRBV27 and TRBJ2-7; TRBD2 matches at 7 bases. CDR1 and CDR2 from the germline V gene are MNHEY and SMNVEV (reference sequence). V gave up 3 bases and J gave up 7 bases; unmatched junction bases: 6. The length of the CDR3 is 13 residues. The CDR3 bases are TGTGCCAGCAGTTTGGGAGGGACGGTGGAGCAGTACTTC. Encoded protein: CASSLGGTVEQYF.

This clonotype occurred a few times. The CDR3 DNA is TGTGCCACCAGCAGAGATCTAGGGCAGTCACCCCTCCACTTT. It codes for CATSRDLGQSPLHF. The chain combines TRBV15 with TRBJ1-6; D not certain. Trimming removed 0 bases from V and 10 bases from J, with 10 bases in between. Germline V gene sequence: CDR1 LNHNV, CDR2 YYDKDF (reference sequence). The CDR3 length is 14 residues. The full variable domain, in which reference TRBV15 and TRBJ1-6 provide the parts outside the CDR3, is DAMVIQNPRYQVTQFGKPVTLSCSQTLNHNVMYWYQQKSSQAPKLLFHYYDKDFNNEADTPDNFQSRRPNTSFCFLDIRSPGLGDTAMYLCATSRDLGQSPLHFGNGTRLTVT.

This clonotype was seen at least ten times. The V call is TRBV14, the J call TRBJ1-3; D not certain. Trimming left V 0 bases short and J 5 bases short, with 23 bases between. CDR3 length equals 19 residues. Germline CDR1 SGHDN, CDR2 FVKESK. This CDR3 is CASSQDILRISAVRNTIYF. The CDR3 DNA sequence: TGTGCCAGCAGCCAAGATATTCTTAGGATTTCTGCGGTGAGAAACACCATATATTTT. The variable domain in full, completed from reference TRBV14 and TRBJ1-3, reads EAGVTQFPSHSVIEKGQTVTLRCDPISGHDNLYWYRRVMGKEIKFLLHFVKESKQDESGMPNNRFLAERTGGTYSTLKVQPAELEDSGVYFCASSQDILRISAVRNTIYFGEGSWLTVV.

The chain carries TRBV20-1 and TRBJ1-2; 8 bases are shared with TRBD1. This CDR3 is built from 15 residues. V was clipped by 0 bases and J by 3 bases; unmatched bases: 6. CDR1 and CDR2 from the germline V gene are DFQATT and SNEGSKA (reference sequence). The CDR3 sequence is CSARDSATGDYGYTF. Written as DNA, the CDR3 is TGCAGTGCTAGAGATAGTGCGACAGGGGACTATGGCTACACCTTC.

The V call is TRBV30, the J call TRBJ1-3; D is uncertain. The germline gives CDR1 GTSNPN, CDR2 SVGIG (reference sequence). The CDR3 contains 12 residues. The germline V and J ends were trimmed by 0 bases and 9 bases, with 9 bases remaining between them. CDR3 loop: CAWSVGISTIYF. Here the CDR3 DNA reads TGTGCCTGGAGTGTGGGGATCAGCACCATATATTTT.